This T cell receptor beta chain was found in a study of T cell changes during pregnancy in multiple sclerosis. The CDR3 spans 15 residues. Trimming stripped 4 bases from V and 6 bases from J, with 18 bases between. Per germline, CDR1 LGHNA and CDR2 YNFKEQ. TCRdb keeps only in-frame clones here, not all; method: immunoSEQ multiplex PCR. Among tens of thousands of clones listed, 75% to 90% were seen once. This chain links TRBV4-2 with TRBJ1-2; possible D gene TRBD1, 6 bases. Sequencing used CD4+ T cells from peripheral blood mononuclear cells, obtained in the third trimester of pregnancy. The TCR sequence derives from a female donor with multiple sclerosis, enrolled in a pregnancy study. The CDR3 reads CASSPSQGYVHGYTF. The CDR3 DNA reads TGTGCCAGCAGCCCCTCACAGGGTTACGTCCATGGCTACACCTTC.